The clone carrying this T cell receptor beta chain has ten or more counts. Its antigen is not known. As it was prepared, the TCRbeta library received unique molecular identifiers. TCRdb re-derived calls from the PCR reads in MiXCR, one entry per CDR3 protein. Of approximately 4,600 distinct CDR3 sequences detected, about 7% appear once; the ten largest clones hold about 2%. This entry is derived from a study of T-cell reconstitution after alpha-beta-depleted transplantation in children. Study-wide results and caveats: Alpha-beta T cells present about two months after transplant were reported to originate from several hundred expanded graft clones. Some patients showed high day-60 TCRbeta diversity, which derived from surviving recipient T cells and thymic progenitors. By one year post-transplant, T-cell counts and diversity largely arose from T cells that were newly produced.

The length of the CDR3 is 18 residues. Looked up from germline, CDR1 is SGHAT and CDR2 is FQDESV (reference sequence). Trimming shortened V by 5 bases and J by 4 bases, and 24 bases separated the two germline ends. The chain uses TRBV11-1 and TRBJ1-3, with D perhaps TRBD1 (6 bases). This sequence originates from a boy younger than two who had a stem cell transplant for SCID, so the T cells may come from the graft donor. The source was PBMCs, mostly from graft donor cells, collected 60 days after TCRalphabeta/CD19-depleted stem cell transplant. The DNA of the CDR3 is TGTGCCAGCAGCCCCCAAAGGGGGACGCTCGTCTTCGGAAACACCATATATTTT. Translation gives CASSPQRGTLVFGNTIYF. The variable domain in full, completed from reference TRBV11-1 and TRBJ1-3, reads EAEVAQSPRYKITEKSQAVAFWCDPISGHATLYWYRQILGQGPELLVQFQDESVVDDSQLPKDRFSAERLKGVDSTLKIQPAELGDSAMYLCASSPQRGTLVFGNTIYFGEGSWLTVV.